This is a list of T cell receptor beta chains from one sample in a study of T cell repertoires in cytomegalovirus infection. Each CDR3 protein is one row after TCRdb ran MiXCR on the reads. The sample shows about 740,000 distinct CDR3 sequences, 35% of them seen only once. The sample taken for sequencing was PBMCs. Source of these receptors: a human donor in good health (CMV status not recorded). Some clones in this sample may be carry-over from other donors' samples. CDR3s include the opening cysteine and the closing phenylalanine or tryptophan. D genes are given only for firm matches. Size is omitted from some rows. Given values are once, few, many or a class for expanded clones.

>TRBV30|-|TRBJ2-1|few
CAWSFGTTGNEQFF
TGTGCCTGGAGTTTCGGGACCACCGGGAATGAGCAGTTCTTC
>TRBV24-1|TRBD2|TRBJ2-1|-
CATSGGRALHEQFF
TGTGCCACCAGTGGCGGGAGGGCCTTACATGAGCAGTTCTTC
>TRBV7-2|-|TRBJ2-5|many
CASSLDEQETQYF
TGTGCCAGCAGCTTAGACGAGCAAGAGACCCAGTACTTC
>TRBV20-1|-|TRBJ2-1|-
CSANPGGGGPREQFF
TGCAGTGCCAACCCCGGAGGGGGAGGGCCTCGGGAGCAGTTCTTC
>TRBV28|-|TRBJ2-7|few
CASLPQTGGRDEQYF
TGTGCCAGCCTTCCTCAGACCGGGGGAAGGGACGAGCAGTACTTC
>TRBV7-9|-|TRBJ2-5|-
CASSLGVLQETQYF
TGTGCCAGCAGCTTAGGAGTACTACAAGAGACCCAGTACTTC
>TRBV6-5|TRBD1|TRBJ1-6|few
CASSYSETGGRSPLHF
TGTGCCAGCAGTTACTCGGAAACAGGGGGCAGGTCACCCCTCCACTTT
>TRBV10-3|TRBD1|TRBJ2-7|-
CAISPGQSDEQYF
TGTGCCATCAGTCCGGGACAGTCGGACGAGCAGTACTTC
>TRBV28|-|TRBJ2-1|few
CASSSRRDPYNEQFF
TGTGCCAGCAGCTCTCGTAGGGACCCCTACAATGAGCAGTTCTTC
>TRBV28|TRBD1|TRBJ2-3|few
CASSLATGQGGRHTQYF
TGTGCCAGCAGTTTAGCTACAGGACAGGGTGGAAGGCATACGCAGTATTTT
>TRBV20-1|-|TRBJ1-1|few
CSARPADRKNTEAFF
TGCAGTGCTAGACCCGCGGACAGAAAGAACACTGAAGCTTTCTTT
>TRBV24-1|-|TRBJ2-7|-
CSTSDPADSSYEQYF
TGTTCCACCAGTGACCCGGCCGACAGCTCCTACGAGCAGTACTTC
>TRBV6-1|TRBD1|TRBJ2-1|few
CASSEAVQGYEQFF
TGTGCCAGCAGTGAAGCAGTACAGGGGTATGAGCAGTTCTTC
>TRBV27|TRBD1|TRBJ1-5|few
CASSLRAGTGLGNQPQHF
TGTGCCAGCAGTTTAAGGGCCGGGACAGGGCTTGGTAATCAGCCCCAGCATTTT
>TRBV6-1|-|TRBJ1-4|-
CASSESRGTNEKLFF
TGTGCCAGCAGCGAAAGCCGGGGTACTAATGAAAAACTGTTTTTT
>TRBV11-2|-|TRBJ2-5|-
CASALEAPRGTQYF
TGTGCCAGTGCCTTGGAGGCGCCTCGGGGGACCCAGTACTTC
>TRBV6-6|-|TRBJ2-5|many
CASSYGLGGPQETQYF
TGTGCCAGCAGTTACGGTTTGGGGGGCCCCCAAGAGACCCAGTACTTC
>TRBV9|TRBD2|TRBJ2-6|few
CASSVARAGSGANVLTF
TGTGCCAGCAGCGTAGCTCGAGCGGGATCTGGGGCCAACGTCCTGACTTTC
>TRBV27|-|TRBJ2-1|-
CASRPPGREQFF
TGTGCCAGCAGACCCCCGGGCAGAGAGCAGTTCTTC
>TRBV6-2/TRBV6-3|TRBD1|TRBJ2-4|-
CASRPTGGKNIQYF
TGTGCCAGCAGACCAACAGGGGGCAAAAACATTCAGTACTTC
>TRBV29-1|-|TRBJ2-7|-
CSVKGDSSYEQYF
TGCAGCGTTAAGGGGGACTCCTCCTACGAGCAGTACTTC
>TRBV27|TRBD1|TRBJ1-1|few
CASSLLGGGREAFF
TGTGCCAGCAGTTTATTAGGAGGGGGCCGGGAAGCTTTCTTT
>TRBV12-3/TRBV12-4|-|TRBJ1-5|few
CASSRGRGYSNQPQHF
TGTGCCAGCAGCCGGGGGAGGGGTTATAGCAATCAGCCCCAGCATTTT
>TRBV9|TRBD1|TRBJ2-7|few
CASSVGDRAYEQYF
TGTGCCAGCAGCGTAGGGGACAGAGCCTACGAGCAGTACTTC
>TRBV19|-|TRBJ2-1|few
CASSISPRVGAGEQFF
TGTGCCAGTAGTATATCCCCCCGCGTCGGGGCGGGAGAGCAGTTCTTC
>TRBV6-1|TRBD2|TRBJ2-7|-
CASSEWGLAGAKEQYF
TGTGCCAGCAGCGAATGGGGACTAGCGGGAGCGAAAGAGCAGTACTTC
>TRBV7-9|TRBD1|TRBJ1-2|many
CASSQNRDRAGGNYGYTF
TGTGCCAGCAGCCAGAACCGGGACAGGGCCGGCGGAAACTATGGCTACACCTTC
>TRBV28|-|TRBJ2-2|many
CASSLNPDANTGELFF
TGTGCCAGCAGTTTAAACCCGGACGCAAACACCGGGGAGCTGTTTTTT
>TRBV11-2|TRBD1|TRBJ2-2|-
CASSLVGTGGTGELFF
TGTGCCAGCAGCTTAGTCGGGACAGGGGGAACCGGGGAGCTGTTTTTT
>TRBV29-1|-|TRBJ1-4|-
CSVAGGLGGEKLFF
TGCAGCGTTGCGGGCGGGCTGGGGGGCGAAAAACTGTTTTTT
>TRBV30|TRBD1|TRBJ1-4|-
CAWSTGSNEKLFF
TGTGCCTGGTCGACAGGGAGTAATGAAAAACTGTTTTTT
>TRBV24-1|-|TRBJ1-5|-
CATSDPMTGPHSNQPQHF
TGTGCCACCAGTGATCCAATGACAGGCCCTCATAGCAATCAGCCCCAGCATTTT
>TRBV29-1|-|TRBJ2-1|many
CSVEGTGELYNEQFF
TGCAGCGTTGAGGGGACCGGGGAGCTCTACAATGAGCAGTTCTTC